This T cell receptor beta chain was captured in a study of cytomegalovirus exposure and HLA in healthy donors. CDR3 size: 15 residues. Germline loops: CDR1 LGHNA, CDR2 YNFKEQ. V lost 0 bases, J lost 0 bases, and 9 bases lay in between. The table lists this clone with a few counts. PCR was performed using 60 Vbeta and 13 Jbeta primers. Clones were read by immunoSEQ multiplex PCR, and TCRdb kept only the in-frame ones, dropping some. The data contain approximately 190,000 clones, roughly 13% of them singletons. V gene TRBV4-2 combines with J gene TRBJ2-7; D remains unclear. Sequencing was performed on PBMCs. This TCR came from a man aged 50-59 years in good health and CMV-seropositive. The CDR3 protein is CASSQDVRSSYEQYF. CDR3 nucleotide sequence: TGTGCCAGCAGCCAAGATGTTCGGAGCTCCTACGAGCAGTACTTC.